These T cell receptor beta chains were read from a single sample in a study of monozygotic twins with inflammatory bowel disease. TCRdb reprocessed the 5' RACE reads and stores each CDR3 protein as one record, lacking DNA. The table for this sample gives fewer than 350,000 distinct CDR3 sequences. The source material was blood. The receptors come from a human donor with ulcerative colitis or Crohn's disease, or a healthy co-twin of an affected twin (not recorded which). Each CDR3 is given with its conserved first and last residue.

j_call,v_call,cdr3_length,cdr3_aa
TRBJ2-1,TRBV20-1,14,CSALRQDVYNEQFF
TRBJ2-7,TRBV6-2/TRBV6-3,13,CASSSPQAGEQYF
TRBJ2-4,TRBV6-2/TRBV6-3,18,CASSYSNAEPLAKNIQYF
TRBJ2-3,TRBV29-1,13,CSAWTGGLDTQYF
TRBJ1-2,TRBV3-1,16,CASSQDPSGQGSGYTF
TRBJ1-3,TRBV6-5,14,CASTYDRVGNTIYF
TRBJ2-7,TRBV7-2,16,CASSLGLGTRSYEQYF
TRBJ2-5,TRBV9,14,CASSADRVGETQYF
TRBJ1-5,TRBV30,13,CAWSSAGNQPQHF
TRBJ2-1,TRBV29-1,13,CSVEQTSGDEQFF
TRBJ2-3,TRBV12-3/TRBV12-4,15,CASSRTGAPSDTQYF
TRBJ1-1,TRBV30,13,CAWSDQPVYEAFF
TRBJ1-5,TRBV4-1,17,CASSQAGTAFPSQAQHF
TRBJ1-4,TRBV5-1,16,CASSRTGTVTNEKLFF
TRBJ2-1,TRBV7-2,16,CASSSRAGGPENEQFF
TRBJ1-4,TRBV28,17,CASSWGQGFTTNEKLFF
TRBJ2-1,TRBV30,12,CAWTIGDNEQFF
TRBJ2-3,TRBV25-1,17,CASRAFPSGISTDTQYF
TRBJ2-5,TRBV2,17,CASSEKASGIGRETQYF
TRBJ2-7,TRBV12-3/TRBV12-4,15,CASSLLRAPAGEQYF
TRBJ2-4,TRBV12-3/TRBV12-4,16,CASSLGGGRAKNIQYF
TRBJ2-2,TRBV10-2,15,CASRLAGDNTGELFF